Listed below are T cell receptor beta chains from one sample, sequenced in a study of shared clonotypes between healthy human individuals. Method: immunoSEQ multiplex PCR; TCRdb's copy keeps in-frame clones and lacks some. The sample lists about 770,000 clones, roughly two thirds occurring once. Sequencing was carried out using memory CD4+ T cells sorted from blood. These receptors all stem from a woman in her 30s in good health. The CDR3 runs from the conserved cysteine through the conserved F or W. The D gene is left open where the match is weak.

- TRBV5-5 CASSLEREQYF
TRBD2 TRBV7-2 CASSLDGLAGGEQFF
TRBD2 TRBV2 CASRWGGTDTQYF
- TRBV27 CASSLTVTNQPQHF
TRBD1 TRBV2 CASSYSGGASGELFF
- TRBV1 CTSSHYTSGRLKSTDTQYF
TRBD2 TRBV6-4 CASSDRQGLAGLRGRGNEQFF
- TRBV6-1 CASRTGSPSYEQYF
TRBD2 TRBV4-1 CASSQEWLAGVKDTQYF
TRBD1 TRBV28 CASSEDRVRGYTF
- TRBV27 CASSPTRRAQYF
- TRBV15 CATSRDASSGNTIYF
- TRBV9 CASSVASWRGISNEQFF
- TRBV7-9 CASSPDGEYGYTF
- TRBV4-1 CASSQGRQFFRTGELFF
- TRBV30 CAWNRRSGNTIYF
- TRBV28 CASSFGYRYNEQFF
TRBD1 TRBV6-5 CASSNTGQRDNEQFF
- TRBV5-1 CASSLASGETYEQYF
- TRBV4-1 CASSQDVASSYEQYF
- TRBV5-1 CASSLEGAGQFF
TRBD1 TRBV28 CASSASGQGLTIYF
- TRBV4-2 CASSFSSIGELFF
- TRBV18 CASSGLEGETQYF
TRBD1 TRBV28 CASRRQGSSYGYTF
- TRBV20-1 CSPIRSETQYF